The rows below give T cell receptor beta chains drawn from one sample of a study of Graves' ophthalmopathy and Graves' hyperthyroidism. In TCRdb, the multiplex PCR reads were re-called with MiXCR into one record per CDR3 protein. The sample consists of roughly 600,000 distinct CDR3 sequences, less than 45% of them appearing once. Source material: peripheral blood or thyroid tissue (not recorded which). Receptors were obtained from an adult man with Graves' hyperthyroidism. Each CDR3 is given with its conserved first and last residue. A D gene is named only where the DNA matches it firmly. Clone size is stated in some rows and not others, as once, few, many or a class when expanded.

>TRBD1|many|TRBJ2-2|TRBV29-1
TGCAGCGTGGAAGGAACAGGGGATTGGTCGAACACCGGGGAGCTGTTTTTT
CSVEGTGDWSNTGELFF
>.|.|TRBJ1-3|TRBV3-1
TGTGCCAGCAGACTCCAGAGCTCTGGAAACACCATATATTTT
CASRLQSSGNTIYF
>.|.|TRBJ2-7|TRBV11-2
TGTGCCAGCATGATCTCCTTGGGGGGTCGCGAGCAGTACTTC
CASMISLGGREQYF
>TRBD1|many|TRBJ1-1|TRBV20-1
TGCAGTGCTTTACAGGGGTATGCAGCTTTCTTT
CSALQGYAAFF
>TRBD2|once|TRBJ2-5|TRBV29-1
TGCAGCTTCGTTAGCGGGGAGACCCAGTACTTC
CSFVSGETQYF
>TRBD1|many|TRBJ1-6|TRBV7-9
TGTGCCAGCAGGGGGACAGGGGTGAGTTCACCCCTCCACTTT
CASRGTGVSSPLHF
>.|few|TRBJ2-5|TRBV2
TGTGCCAGCAGAGATCGAACGGGCTTAAAGACCCAGTACTTC
CASRDRTGLKTQYF
>TRBD2|.|TRBJ2-1|TRBV10-3
TGTGCCATCAGCGGCACCGCACGACTAGCGGGAGGGGACAATGAGCAGTTCTTC
CAISGTARLAGGDNEQFF
>.|.|TRBJ1-2|TRBV4-2
TGTGCCAGCAGCCAAGGGGAGGTTAACTATGGCTACACCTTC
CASSQGEVNYGYTF
>.|.|TRBJ1-5|TRBV4-2
TGTGCCAGCAGCCAAGATACAGGGCTTCAGCCCCAGCATTTT
CASSQDTGLQPQHF
>.|few|TRBJ1-4|TRBV24-1
TGTGCCACCAGTGATTTGGATGATCAGGGATATGAAAAACTGTTTTTT
CATSDLDDQGYEKLFF
>.|.|TRBJ1-4|TRBV25-1
TGTGCCAGCAGTGAATTACGGGACACGGGGGCGAGGGAAAAACTGTTTTTT
CASSELRDTGAREKLFF
>.|.|TRBJ1-4|TRBV7-9
TGTGCCAGCTCACCAACACCCGGCGAAAAACTGTTTTTT
CASSPTPGEKLFF
>.|few|TRBJ2-7|TRBV3-1
TGTGCCAGCAGCCAAGAGTCTAACTACGAGCAGTACTTC
CASSQESNYEQYF
>.|few|TRBJ1-3|TRBV5-1
TGCGCCAGCAGCTTGGAACAGGTAGACTCTGGAAACACCATATATTTT
CASSLEQVDSGNTIYF
>.|.|TRBJ1-1|TRBV29-1
TGCAGCAGGAGTGACAGTGCTGCGGAAGCTTTCTTT
CSRSDSAAEAFF
>TRBD2|many|TRBJ2-6|TRBV29-1
TGCAGCGTTGAGCTAGCGGGAGTAGGTGGGGCCAACGTCCTGACTTTC
CSVELAGVGGANVLTF
>.|.|TRBJ1-5|TRBV7-9
TGTGCCAGCAGCTTCCGTGGACCCCAGCATTTT
CASSFRGPQHF
>TRBD2|few|TRBJ2-7|TRBV4-1
TGCGCCAGCAGCCAGGTCACCGGGACTAGCGGGAGTTATAGCGAGCAGTACTTC
CASSQVTGTSGSYSEQYF
>.|.|TRBJ2-2|TRBV20-1
TGCAGTGCTAGGGCAGGGGCGGTGAACACCGGGGAGCTGTTTTTT
CSARAGAVNTGELFF
>.|.|TRBJ1-6|TRBV5-1
TGCGCCAGCAGCTTGGGGACGACCGGGCTGGGGGGGAATTCACCCCTCCACTTT
CASSLGTTGLGGNSPLHF
>.|.|TRBJ2-7|TRBV19
TGTGCCAGTAGTATCTGGAGTTCCTACGAGCAGTACTTT
CASSIWSSYEQYF
>TRBD2|many|TRBJ2-7|TRBV20-1
TGCAGTGCTAGAGCCCCGACTAGCGGGAGCTCCTACGAGCAGTACTTC
CSARAPTSGSSYEQYF
>TRBD2|few|TRBJ2-7|TRBV7-9
TGTGCCAGCAGCCCCCCCGGGGGGGGCCATGTCTACGAGCAGTACTTC
CASSPPGGGHVYEQYF
>.|few|TRBJ2-1|TRBV7-9
TGTGCCAGCACCATAAGCGCGTCCTACAATGAGCAGTTCTTC
CASTISASYNEQFF
>TRBD1|few|TRBJ1-2|TRBV29-1
TGCAGCGTTGAAAATAGCGGGACAGGGGGCAACTATGGCTACACCTTC
CSVENSGTGGNYGYTF
>TRBD1|many|TRBJ1-2|TRBV12-3/TRBV12-4
TGTGCCAGCAGTTTGGAGGGGGCGGGTGGCTACACCTTC
CASSLEGAGGYTF
>TRBD2|.|TRBJ2-1|TRBV29-1
TGCAGCGTCGGGGGGGAGGGGATGCAGTACAATGAGCAGTTCTTC
CSVGGEGMQYNEQFF
>.|.|TRBJ2-7|TRBV29-1
TGCAGCAGCGCCCGGGACGGAGAATACGAGCAGTACTTC
CSSARDGEYEQYF
>.|many|TRBJ2-2|TRBV7-3
TGTGCCAGCAGCTTACTAGGAGGGATTGGGGATGGCGGGGAGCTGTTTTTT
CASSLLGGIGDGGELFF